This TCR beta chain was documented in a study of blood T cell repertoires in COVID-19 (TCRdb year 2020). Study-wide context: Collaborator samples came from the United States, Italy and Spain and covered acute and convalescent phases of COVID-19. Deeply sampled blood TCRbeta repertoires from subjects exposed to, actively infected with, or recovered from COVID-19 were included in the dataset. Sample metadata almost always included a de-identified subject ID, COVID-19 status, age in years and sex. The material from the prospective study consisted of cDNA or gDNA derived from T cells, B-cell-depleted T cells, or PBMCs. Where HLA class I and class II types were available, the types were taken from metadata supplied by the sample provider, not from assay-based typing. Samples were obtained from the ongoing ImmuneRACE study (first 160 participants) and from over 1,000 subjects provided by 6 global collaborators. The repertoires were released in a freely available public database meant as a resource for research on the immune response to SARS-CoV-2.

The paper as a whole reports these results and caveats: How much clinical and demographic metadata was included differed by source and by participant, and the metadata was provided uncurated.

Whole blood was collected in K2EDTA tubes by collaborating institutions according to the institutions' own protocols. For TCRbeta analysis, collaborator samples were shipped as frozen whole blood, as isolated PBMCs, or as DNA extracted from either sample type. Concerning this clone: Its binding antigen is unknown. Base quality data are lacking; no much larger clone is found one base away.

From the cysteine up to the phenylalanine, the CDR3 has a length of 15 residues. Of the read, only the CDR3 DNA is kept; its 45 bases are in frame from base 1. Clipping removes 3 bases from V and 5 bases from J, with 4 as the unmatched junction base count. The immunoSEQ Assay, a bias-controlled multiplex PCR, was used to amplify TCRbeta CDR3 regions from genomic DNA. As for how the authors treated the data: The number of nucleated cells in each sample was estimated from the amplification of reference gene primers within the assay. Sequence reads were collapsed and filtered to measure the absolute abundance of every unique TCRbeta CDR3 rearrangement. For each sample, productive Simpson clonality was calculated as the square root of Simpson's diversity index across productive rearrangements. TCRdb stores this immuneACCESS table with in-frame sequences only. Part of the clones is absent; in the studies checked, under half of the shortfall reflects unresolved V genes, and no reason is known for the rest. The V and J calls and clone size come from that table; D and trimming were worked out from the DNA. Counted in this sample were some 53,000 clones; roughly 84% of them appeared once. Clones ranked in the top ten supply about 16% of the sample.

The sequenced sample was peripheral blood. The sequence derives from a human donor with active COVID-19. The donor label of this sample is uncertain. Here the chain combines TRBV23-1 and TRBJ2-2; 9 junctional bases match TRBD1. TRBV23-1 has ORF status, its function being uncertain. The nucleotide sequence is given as TGCGCCAGCAGTCAGGGACAGGGAAGAACCGGGGAGCTGTTTTTT. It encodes CASSQGQGRTGELFF.